The clone carrying this T cell receptor beta chain was seen ten or more times. The library targeted TCRbeta and was prepared with unique molecular identifiers. TCRdb re-called the PCR reads through MiXCR, storing one row per CDR3 protein. The sample has 230,000 or so distinct CDR3 sequences, more than 7.5% seen once; the top ten hold approximately 4.7%. These data come from a study of T-cell reconstitution after alpha-beta-depleted transplantation in children. J lost 3 bases, V lost 5 bases, and 11 bases had no gene match. The germline V gene has CDR1 SGDLS and CDR2 YYNGEE. This CDR3 has 16 amino acids.

The sequencing used PBMCs from the stem cell graft donor, collected from the stem cell graft. The sequence derives from a human donor who donated a stem cell graft to a child with SCID. The rearrangement joins TRBV9 to TRBJ2-1; 7 nucleotides line up with TRBD1. CDR3 DNA sequence: TGTGCCAGCAGTACGGAGAGGGGGCTTCTCTACAATGAGCAGTTCTTC. This gives the protein CASSTERGLLYNEQFF. The full variable domain, rest sourced from reference TRBV9 and TRBJ2-1, is DSGVTQTPKHLITATGQRVTLRCSPRSGDLSVYWYQQSLDQGLQFLIQYYNGEERAKGNILERFSAQQFPDLHSELNLSSLELGDSALYFCASSTERGLLYNEQFFGPGTRLTVL.